Described below is a single T cell receptor (beta chain) sequence and its context. This record comes from a study of blood T cell repertoires in COVID-19. Across the study: Whether acute or convalescent, the COVID-19 samples came from the United States, Italy and Spain. Sources were T cells, B-cell-depleted T cells, or PBMCs; the material itself was cDNA or gDNA.

Authors' methods: The assay estimated nucleated cells by amplifying reference gene primers. The assay was immunoSEQ multiplex PCR, and TCRdb's table has in-frame clones only and misses some. The V and J calls and the clone size are those of that table, but D and trimming were determined from the DNA. The profile covers about 100,000 clones, with 88% appearing a single time and around 10% taken by the ten largest. The CDR3 loop spans 15 amino acids. From germline, CDR1 is LGHNA and CDR2 YNFKEQ. The V end was cut by 4 bases, the J end by 0 bases, with 10 bases between. This chain links TRBV4-2 with TRBJ1-5; no clear D. The specimen sequenced was peripheral blood. This receptor was obtained from a man aged 80 or over with acute or convalescent COVID-19. CDR3 region: CASSPDNNSNQPQHF. In DNA form, the CDR3 reads TGTGCCAGCAGCCCAGACAACAATAGCAATCAGCCCCAGCATTTT.